This T cell receptor beta chain was captured by sequencing in a study of CD8+ T cells in alopecia areata. Study-wide results and limits: Across lesional scalp, and particularly alopecia totalis/universalis, clonality surpassed that of normal scalp. Many of the expanded lesional clones endured in scalp and blood while on tofacitinib.

Treatment meaning: oral pan-JAK inhibitor, 5-10 mg twice daily. Alopecia areata patients had lesional scalp punch biopsies and peripheral blood taken from them. T lymphocytes (CD4+ and CD8+) were sorted from PBMCs. The CDR3 runs to 14 residues. Germline V gives CDR1 SGHTA, CDR2 FQGNSA. Trimming took 5 bases from V and 7 from J, leaving 17 bases between them. Notes on this clone: The target antigen is unknown.

RNA extraction was followed by reverse transcription into cDNA, which acted as the sequencing template. Some clones are missing from TCRdb's copy, which holds only in-frame ones; the method was immunoSEQ multiplex PCR. The repertoire holds over 150,000 clones, with about three fifths as singletons. Sequenced here: CD8+ T cells sorted from blood, sampled at week 24, from a patient treated with tofacitinib. The rearrangement links TRBV7-2 to TRBJ1-2, with a weak D call TRBD1 (6 bases). This sequence originates from a human donor with alopecia areata. Here the CDR3 reads CASSPRGPRGGYTF. The CDR3, as DNA: TGTGCCAGCAGCCCTCGGGGGCCTAGGGGTGGCTACACCTTC.